Reported below is one T cell receptor beta chain. This sample was taken from a study of blood T cell repertoires in COVID-19. Study overall: Donors in the United States, Italy and Spain gave samples during acute or convalescent COVID-19. PBMCs, B-cell-depleted T cells, or T cells provided the cDNA or gDNA that made up the material.

The CDR3 sequence is 13 residues long. The V end lost 0 bases, the J end lost 6 bases, and 8 bases lay between the germline ends. In germline, CDR1 is SGHDN, CDR2 FVKESK. Profiling relied on immunoSEQ multiplex PCR, and the TCRdb table lists in-frame clones only, not all of them. The table has about 140,000 clones, approximately 82% seen once. The receptor's source is a man aged 55 to 69 with active or convalescent COVID-19. The specimen sequenced was peripheral blood. The chain links TRBV14 to TRBJ1-2, with D hard to call. CDR3 region: CASSQDWTNGYTF. Here the CDR3 DNA reads TGTGCCAGCAGCCAAGATTGGACTAATGGCTACACCTTC.